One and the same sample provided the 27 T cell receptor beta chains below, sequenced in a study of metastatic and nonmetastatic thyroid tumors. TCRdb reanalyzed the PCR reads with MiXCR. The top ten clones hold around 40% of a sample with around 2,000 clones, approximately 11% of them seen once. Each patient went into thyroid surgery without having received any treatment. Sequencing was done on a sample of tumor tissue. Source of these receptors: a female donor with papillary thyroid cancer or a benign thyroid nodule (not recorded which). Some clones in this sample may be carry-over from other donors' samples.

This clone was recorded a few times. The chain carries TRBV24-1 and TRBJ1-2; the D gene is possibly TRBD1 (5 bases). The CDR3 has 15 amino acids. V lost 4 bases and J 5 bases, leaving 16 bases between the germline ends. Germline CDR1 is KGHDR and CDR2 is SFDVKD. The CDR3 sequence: CATSDPTTEPYGYTF. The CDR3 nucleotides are TGTGCCACCAGTGACCCCACGACAGAACCTTATGGCTACACCTTC.

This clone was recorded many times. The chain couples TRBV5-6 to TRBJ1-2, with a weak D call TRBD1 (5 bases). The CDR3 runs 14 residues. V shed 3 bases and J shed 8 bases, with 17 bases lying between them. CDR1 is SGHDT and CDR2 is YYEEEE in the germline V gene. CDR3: CASSSPEGAGGYTF. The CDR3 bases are TGTGCCAGCAGCTCGCCTGAAGGGGCGGGCGGCTACACCTTC.

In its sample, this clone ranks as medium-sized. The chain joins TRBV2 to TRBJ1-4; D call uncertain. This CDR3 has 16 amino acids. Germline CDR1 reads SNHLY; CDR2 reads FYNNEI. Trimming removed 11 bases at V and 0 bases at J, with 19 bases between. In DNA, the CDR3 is TGTGCCGCGCACAGAGGGCTTGGGGCAACTAATGAAAAACTGTTTTTT. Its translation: CAAHRGLGATNEKLFF.

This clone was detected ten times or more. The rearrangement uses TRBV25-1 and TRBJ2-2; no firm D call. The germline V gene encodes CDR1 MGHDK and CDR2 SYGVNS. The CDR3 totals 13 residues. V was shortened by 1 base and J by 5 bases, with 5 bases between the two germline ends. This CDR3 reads CASSELITGELFF. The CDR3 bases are TGTGCCAGCAGTGAATTGATAACCGGGGAGCTGTTTTTT.

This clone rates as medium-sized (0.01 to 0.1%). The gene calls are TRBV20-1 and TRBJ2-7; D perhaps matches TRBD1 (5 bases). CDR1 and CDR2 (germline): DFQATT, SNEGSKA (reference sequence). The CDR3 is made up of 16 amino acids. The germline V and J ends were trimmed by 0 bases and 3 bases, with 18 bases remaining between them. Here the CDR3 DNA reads TGCAGTGCTAGAGATAAAGGGGTGGTAACTCTCTACGAGCAGTACTTC. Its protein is CSARDKGVVTLYEQYF.

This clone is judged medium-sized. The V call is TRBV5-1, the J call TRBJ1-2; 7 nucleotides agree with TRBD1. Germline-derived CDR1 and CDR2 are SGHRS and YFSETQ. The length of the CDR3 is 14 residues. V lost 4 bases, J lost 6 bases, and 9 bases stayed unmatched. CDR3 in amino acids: CASSLADREHGYTF. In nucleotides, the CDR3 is TGCGCCAGCAGCCTAGCTGACAGGGAACATGGCTACACCTTC.

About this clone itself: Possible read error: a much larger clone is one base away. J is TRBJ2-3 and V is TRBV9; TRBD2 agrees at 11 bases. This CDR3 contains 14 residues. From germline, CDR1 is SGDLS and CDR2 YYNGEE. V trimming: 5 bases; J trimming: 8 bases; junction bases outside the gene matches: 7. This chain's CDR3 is CASSLAGGNGTQYF. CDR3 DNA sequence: TGTGCCAGCAGTCTAGCGGGGGGAAATGGTACGCAGTATTTT.

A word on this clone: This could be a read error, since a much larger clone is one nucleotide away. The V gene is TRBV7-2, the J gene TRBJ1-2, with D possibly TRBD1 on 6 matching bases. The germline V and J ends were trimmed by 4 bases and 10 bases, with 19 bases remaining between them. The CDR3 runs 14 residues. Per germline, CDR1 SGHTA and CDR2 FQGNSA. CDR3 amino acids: CASSSGGWGGFYTF. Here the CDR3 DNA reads TGTGCCAGCAGCTCGGGGGGCTGGGGGGGATTCTACACCTTC.

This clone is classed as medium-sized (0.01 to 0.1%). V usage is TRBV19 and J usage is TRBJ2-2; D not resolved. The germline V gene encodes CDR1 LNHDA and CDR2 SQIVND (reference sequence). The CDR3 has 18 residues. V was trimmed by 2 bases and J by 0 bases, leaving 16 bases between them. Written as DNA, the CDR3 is TGTGCCAGTAGTATAAAAAGAGTCGAGAGGACGAACACCGGGGAGCTGTTTTTT. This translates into CASSIKRVERTNTGELFF.

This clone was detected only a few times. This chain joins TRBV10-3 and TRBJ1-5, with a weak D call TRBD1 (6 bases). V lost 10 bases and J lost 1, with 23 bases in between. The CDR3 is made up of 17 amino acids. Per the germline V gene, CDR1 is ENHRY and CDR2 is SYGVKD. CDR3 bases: TGTGCCACCAGGACAGAGGAGAGTGGGTCAAGCAATCAGCCCCAGCATTTT. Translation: CATRTEESGSSNQPQHF.

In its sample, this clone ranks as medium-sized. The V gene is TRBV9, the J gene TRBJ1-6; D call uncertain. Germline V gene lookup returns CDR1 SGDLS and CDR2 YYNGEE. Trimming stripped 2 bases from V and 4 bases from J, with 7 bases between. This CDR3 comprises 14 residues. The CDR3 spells CASSVNRYNSPLHF. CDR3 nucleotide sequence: TGTGCCAGCAGCGTTAACAGATATAATTCACCCCTCCACTTT.

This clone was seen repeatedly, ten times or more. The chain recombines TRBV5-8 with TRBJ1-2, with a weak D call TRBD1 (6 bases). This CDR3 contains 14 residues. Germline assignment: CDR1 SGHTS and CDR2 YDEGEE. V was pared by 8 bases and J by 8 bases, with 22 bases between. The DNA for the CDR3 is TGTGCCAGTTCCGAGCCAGGGGACCGGGTCGGCTACACCTTC. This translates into CASSEPGDRVGYTF.

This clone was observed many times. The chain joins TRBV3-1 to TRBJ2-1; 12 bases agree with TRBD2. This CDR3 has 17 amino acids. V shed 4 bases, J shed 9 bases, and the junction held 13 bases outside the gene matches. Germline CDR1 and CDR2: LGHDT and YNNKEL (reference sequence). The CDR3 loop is CASSLRTSGVARGEQFF. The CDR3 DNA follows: TGTGCCAGCAGCCTCCGGACTAGCGGGGTCGCCCGGGGTGAGCAGTTCTTC.

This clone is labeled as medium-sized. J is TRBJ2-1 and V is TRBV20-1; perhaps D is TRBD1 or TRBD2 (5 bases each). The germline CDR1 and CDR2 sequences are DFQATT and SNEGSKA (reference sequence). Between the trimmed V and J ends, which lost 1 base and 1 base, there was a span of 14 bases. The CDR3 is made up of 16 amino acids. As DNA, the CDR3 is TGCAGTGCTAGAGGCGAACCGGGACGATCCTACAATGAGCAGTTCTTC. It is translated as CSARGEPGRSYNEQFF.

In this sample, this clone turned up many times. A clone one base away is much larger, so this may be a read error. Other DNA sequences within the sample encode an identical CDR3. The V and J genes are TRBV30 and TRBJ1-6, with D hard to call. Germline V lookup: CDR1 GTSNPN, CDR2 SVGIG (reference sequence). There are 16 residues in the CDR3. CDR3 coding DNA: TGTGCCTGGAATTTGGGTTTATCCAGCAGCAATTCGCCCCTCCACTTT. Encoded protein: CAWNLGLSSSNSPLHF.

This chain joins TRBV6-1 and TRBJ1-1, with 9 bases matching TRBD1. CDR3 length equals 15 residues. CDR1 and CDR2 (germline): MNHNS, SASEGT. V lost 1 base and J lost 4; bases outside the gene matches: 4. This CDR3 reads CASSEETGGSTEAFF. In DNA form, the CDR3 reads TGTGCCAGCAGTGAAGAGACAGGGGGTAGCACTGAAGCTTTCTTT.

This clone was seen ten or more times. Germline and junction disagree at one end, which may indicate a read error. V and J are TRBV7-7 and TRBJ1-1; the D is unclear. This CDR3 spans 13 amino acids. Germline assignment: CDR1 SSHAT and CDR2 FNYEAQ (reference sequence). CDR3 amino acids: CASSLVGNTEAFF. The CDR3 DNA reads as TGTGCTAGCAGCTTAGTGGGGAACACTGAAGCTTTCTTT.

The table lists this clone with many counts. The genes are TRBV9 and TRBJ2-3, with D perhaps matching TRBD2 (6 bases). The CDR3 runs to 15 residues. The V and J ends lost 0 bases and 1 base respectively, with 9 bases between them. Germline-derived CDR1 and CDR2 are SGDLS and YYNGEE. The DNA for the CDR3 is TGTGCCAGCAGCGTAGAGCTAGCGCGCACAGATACGCAGTATTTT. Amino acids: CASSVELARTDTQYF.

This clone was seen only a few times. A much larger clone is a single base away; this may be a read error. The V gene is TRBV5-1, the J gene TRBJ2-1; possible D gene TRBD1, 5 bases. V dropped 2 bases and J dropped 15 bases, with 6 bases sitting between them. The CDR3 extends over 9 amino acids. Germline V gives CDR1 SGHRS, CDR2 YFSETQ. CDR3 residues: CASSLGVFF. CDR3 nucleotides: TGCGCCAGCAGCTTAGGGGTGTTCTTC.

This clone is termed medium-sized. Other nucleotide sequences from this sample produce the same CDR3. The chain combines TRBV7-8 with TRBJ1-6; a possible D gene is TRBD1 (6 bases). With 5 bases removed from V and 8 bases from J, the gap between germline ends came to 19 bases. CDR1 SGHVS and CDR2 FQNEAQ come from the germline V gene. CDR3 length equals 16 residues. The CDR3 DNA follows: TGTGCCAGCAGCGTTCAGGGGCTGAACTTGGATTCACCCCTCCACTTT. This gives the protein CASSVQGLNLDSPLHF. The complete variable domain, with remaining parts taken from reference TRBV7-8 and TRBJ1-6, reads GAGVSQSPRYKVAKRGQDVALRCDPISGHVSLFWYQQALGQGPEFLTYFQNEAQLDKSGLPSDRFFAERPEGSVSTLKIQRTQQEDSAVYLCASSVQGLNLDSPLHFGNGTRLTVT.

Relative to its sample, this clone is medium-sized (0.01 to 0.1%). CDR3 DNA: TGCGCCAGCAGCTTGGCCTTGGATCCCTTACTGACCGCGAACACCGGGGAGCTGTTTTTT. The encoded protein is CASSLALDPLLTANTGELFF. V and J are TRBV5-1 and TRBJ2-2, with unresolved D. Germline assignment: CDR1 SGHRS and CDR2 YFSETQ. The CDR3 is 20 amino acids. V lost 0 bases to trimming and J lost 0 bases, with 21 bases between them.

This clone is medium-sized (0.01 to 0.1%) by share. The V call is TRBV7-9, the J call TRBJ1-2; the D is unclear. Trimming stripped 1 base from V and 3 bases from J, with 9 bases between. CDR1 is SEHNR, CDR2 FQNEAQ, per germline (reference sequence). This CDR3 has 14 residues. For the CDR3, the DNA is TGTGCCAGCAGCTTAGGAGGGTCTGACTATGGCTACACCTTC. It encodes CASSLGGSDYGYTF.

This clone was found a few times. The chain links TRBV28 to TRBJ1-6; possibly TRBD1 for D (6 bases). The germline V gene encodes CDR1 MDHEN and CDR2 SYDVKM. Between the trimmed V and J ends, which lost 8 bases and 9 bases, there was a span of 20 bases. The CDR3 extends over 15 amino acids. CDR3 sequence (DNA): TGTGCCAGCGGTGGGGGGCGGGGTATGGGTTCACCCCTCCACTTT. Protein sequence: CASGGGRGMGSPLHF.

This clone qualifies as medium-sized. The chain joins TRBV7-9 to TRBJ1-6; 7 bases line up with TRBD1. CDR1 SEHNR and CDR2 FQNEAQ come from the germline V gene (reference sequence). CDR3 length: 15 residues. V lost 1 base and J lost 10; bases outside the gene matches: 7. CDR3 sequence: CASSLEDLRGSPLHF. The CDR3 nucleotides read TGTGCCAGCAGCTTAGAAGATCTCAGGGGGTCACCCCTCCACTTT.

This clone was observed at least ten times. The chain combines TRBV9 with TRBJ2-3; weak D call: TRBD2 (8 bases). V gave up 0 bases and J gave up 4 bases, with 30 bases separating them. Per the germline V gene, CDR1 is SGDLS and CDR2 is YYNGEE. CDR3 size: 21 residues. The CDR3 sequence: CASSVGFHPGLGLGGPDTQYF. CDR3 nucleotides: TGTGCCAGCAGCGTAGGCTTCCATCCGGGACTAGGCTTAGGGGGCCCAGATACGCAGTATTTT.

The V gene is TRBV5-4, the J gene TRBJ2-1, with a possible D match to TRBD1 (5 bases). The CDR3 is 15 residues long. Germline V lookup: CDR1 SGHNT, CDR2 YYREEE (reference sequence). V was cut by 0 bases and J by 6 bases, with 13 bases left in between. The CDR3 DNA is TGTGCCAGCAGCTTGGGGGCAGGGCCTAGCAATGAGCAGTTCTTC. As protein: CASSLGAGPSNEQFF.

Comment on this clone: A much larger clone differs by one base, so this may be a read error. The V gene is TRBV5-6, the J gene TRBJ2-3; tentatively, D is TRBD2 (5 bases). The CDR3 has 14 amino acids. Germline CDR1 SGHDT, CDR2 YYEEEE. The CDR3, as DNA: TGTGCCAGCGGCTTGGGAGTAGTCACAGATACGCAGTATTTT. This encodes CASGLGVVTDTQYF.